The present TCR beta chain was sequenced within a study of shared clonotypes between healthy human individuals. Note on this clone: Its antigen is not known.

Original handling: ImmunoSEQ gave junction-only sequences without quality scores, so filtering differed. Sequencing was performed with immunoSEQ multiplex PCR; in TCRdb, only in-frame clones are kept and a portion is missing. V and J calls and clone size come straight from that table; D and trimming were deduced from the DNA. The sample lists around 1,000,000 clones, roughly 80% occurring once. Regarding the study as a whole: Naive CD4 clonotypes were shared across a few donors at 4.5% to 6.5%.

Sequenced: memory CD4+ T cells from PBMCs. Subset described: CD45RA-negative fraction. This TCR was recovered from a man between 18 and 35 years old in good health. Some clones in this sample may be carry-over from other donors' samples.

DNA of the CDR3: TGTGCCTGGAGTCCCGGACAGGGTTATCAGCCCCAGCATTTT. This gives the protein CAWSPGQGYQPQHF. The rearrangement joins TRBV30 to TRBJ1-5; 8 bases match TRBD1. The CDR3 has 14 amino acids. From germline, CDR1 is GTSNPN and CDR2 SVGIG (reference sequence). V was pared by 2 bases and J by 5 bases, with 5 bases of the junction left unmatched.